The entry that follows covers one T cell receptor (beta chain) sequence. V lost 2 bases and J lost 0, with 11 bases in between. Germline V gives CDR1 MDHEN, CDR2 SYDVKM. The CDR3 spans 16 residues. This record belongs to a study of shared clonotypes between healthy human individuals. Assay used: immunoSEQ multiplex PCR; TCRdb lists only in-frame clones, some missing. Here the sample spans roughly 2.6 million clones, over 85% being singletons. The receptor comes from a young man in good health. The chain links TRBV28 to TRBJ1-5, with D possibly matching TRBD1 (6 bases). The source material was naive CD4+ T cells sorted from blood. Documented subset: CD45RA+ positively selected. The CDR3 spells CASSLLRGSSNQPQHF. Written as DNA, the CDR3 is TGTGCCAGCAGTTTACTCAGGGGATCTAGCAATCAGCCCCAGCATTTT.